This T cell receptor beta chain comes out of a study of technical replicates of blood from a handful of donors. The CDR3 is 12 residues long. V gave up 5 bases and J gave up 7 bases, with 11 bases separating them. CDR1 SGHVS and CDR2 FQNEAQ come from the germline V gene. The table came from immunoSEQ multiplex PCR; TCRdb's copy has only in-frame clones and leaves some out. Seen here are roughly 80,000 clones, 93% observed once, and the top ten hold 0.35% to 0.5%. This chain connects TRBV7-8 to TRBJ1-2; D remains ambiguous. The clonotype was recovered from a human donor in good health. Sequencing used T cells isolated from PBMCs. The CDR3 reads CASSPDGSGYTF. As DNA, the CDR3 is TGTGCCAGCAGCCCAGATGGGAGTGGCTACACCTTC.